The 21 T cell receptor beta chains listed next were all sequenced from one sample in a study of metastatic and nonmetastatic thyroid tumors. Before thyroid surgery, none of the patients had received any treatment. TCRdb ran MiXCR on the PCR reads. The table includes some 28,000 clones, 16% detected once. The sequencing input was blood. The receptors were gathered from a female donor with papillary thyroid cancer or a benign thyroid nodule (not recorded which). Some clones in this sample may be carry-over from other donors' samples.

This clone came up a few times. This may arise from a read error, as a much more abundant clone is one base away. CDR3: CASSNPQQGRTEALF. CDR3 coding DNA: TGTGCCAGCAGCAATCCACAACAGGGAAGGACTGAAGCTCTCTTT. This chain links TRBV7-9 with TRBJ1-1; D possibly corresponds to TRBD1 (6 bases). There are 15 residues in the CDR3. Per the germline V gene, CDR1 is SEHNR and CDR2 is FQNEAQ (reference sequence).

This clone was observed at least ten times. V and J are TRBV11-3 and TRBJ2-1, with TRBD2 matching 8 bases. The J segment lost 3 bases and the V segment lost 6 bases, leaving 7 bases of the junction unmatched. Per the germline V gene, CDR1 is SGHNT and CDR2 is YENEEA. The CDR3 is 15 amino acids. The CDR3 is CASSQGRGDYNEQFF. CDR3 in DNA: TGTGCCAGCAGTCAGGGGCGGGGGGACTACAATGAGCAGTTCTTC. Drawing the rest from reference TRBV11-3 and TRBJ2-1, the complete variable domain is EAGVVQSPRYKIIEKKQPVAFWCNPISGHNTLYWYLQNLGQGPELLIRYENEEAVDDSQLPKDRFSAERLKGVDSTLKIQPAELGDSAVYLCASSQGRGDYNEQFFGPGTRLTVL.

Turning to this clone: At one end, the junction sequence differs from germline, possibly due to a read error. The chain has TRBV19 and TRBJ2-7; D is undetermined. CDR3 length: 13 amino acids. Germline loops: CDR1 LNHDA, CDR2 SQIVND (reference sequence). This CDR3 is CASSIENIYERYF. Here the CDR3 DNA reads TGTGCCAGTAGTATAGAAAACATCTACGAGCGGTACTTC.

The sample holds many counts of this clone. The chain recombines TRBV3-1 with TRBJ1-5; D not resolved. Germline-derived CDR1 and CDR2 are LGHDT and YNNKEL (reference sequence). This CDR3 region has 15 residues. V was trimmed by 4 bases and J by 1 base, leaving 11 bases between them. The CDR3 sequence is CASSPRTGSNQPQHF. For the CDR3, the DNA is TGTGCCAGCAGCCCTCGGACGGGGAGCAATCAGCCCCAGCATTTT.

This clone was detected many times. The rearrangement uses TRBV20-1 and TRBJ1-1, with 9 bases fitting TRBD1. J lost 1 base, V lost 5 bases, and 11 bases had no gene match. Germline CDR1 and CDR2: DFQATT and SNEGSKA (reference sequence). This CDR3 is 16 amino acids long. CDR3 in amino acids: CSAEPIPGQGNTEAFF. The CDR3 DNA is TGCAGTGCTGAGCCTATCCCGGGACAGGGGAACACTGAAGCTTTCTTT.

This clone was counted only a few times. This rearrangement joins TRBV12-3 or TRBV12-4 to TRBJ1-4, with D uncertain. The length of the CDR3 is 14 residues. Trimming stripped 6 bases from V and 6 bases from J, with 14 bases between. The CDR3 loop is CASRLWSPDEKLFF. In nucleotides, the CDR3 is TGTGCCAGCAGACTGTGGTCCCCTGATGAAAAACTGTTTTTT.

The chain employs TRBV6-4 and TRBJ1-1, with a possible D match to TRBD1 (6 bases). Trimming cost V 8 bases and J 5 bases, with 21 bases left between them. CDR1 is MRHNA, CDR2 SNTAGT, per germline. CDR3 length: 15 amino acids. In nucleotides, the CDR3 is TGTGCCAGCGGTCCCGGACAGTGGGCTTTGACTGAAGCTTTCTTT. Protein: CASGPGQWALTEAFF.

The V call is TRBV2, the J call TRBJ2-7, with 8 bases lining up with TRBD2. Germline CDR1 and CDR2: SNHLY and FYNNEI. CDR3 length: 12 residues. The V gene end was trimmed by 6 bases and the J gene end by 2 bases; junction bases not matched to a gene: 0. CDR3 loop: CASRTSAYEQYF. The CDR3 coding sequence is TGTGCCAGCAGGACTAGCGCCTACGAGCAGTACTTC.

This clone ranks as medium-sized. This chain joins TRBV27 and TRBJ1-2; 7 nucleotides match TRBD1. The CDR3 runs 14 residues. Germline loops: CDR1 MNHEY, CDR2 SMNVEV (reference sequence). With 6 bases clipped from V and 0 bases from J, the junction kept 4 bases outside the gene matches. CDR3 coding DNA: TGTGCCAGCAGCCGACAGGGAGCTAACTATGGCTACACCTTC. Its translation is CASSRQGANYGYTF.

This clone was found many times. The chain is built from TRBV7-3 and TRBJ2-1; 10 nucleotides match TRBD1. V lost 1 base, J lost 10 bases, and 7 bases stayed unmatched. The germline gives CDR1 SGHTA, CDR2 FQGTGA. This CDR3 is 15 amino acids long. CDR3 loop: CASSLSGTGVGEQFF. In DNA, the CDR3 is TGTGCCAGCAGCTTAAGCGGGACAGGGGTAGGGGAGCAGTTCTTC. Full variable domain (rest looked up from reference TRBV7-3 and TRBJ2-1): GAGVSQTPSNKVTEKGKYVELRCDPISGHTALYWYRQSLGQGPEFLIYFQGTGAADDSGLPNDRFFAVRPEGSVSTLKIQRTERGDSAVYLCASSLSGTGVGEQFFGPGTRLTVL.

This clone has just a few counts. Compared with germline, one end of the junction differs, possibly owing to a read error. This chain connects TRBV28 to TRBJ2-3, with D perhaps TRBD2 (5 bases). The CDR3 covers 16 residues. Looked up from germline, CDR1 is MDHEN and CDR2 is SYDVKM. The CDR3 DNA reads TGTACCAGCAGTCAATCCCCGGGATGCCAAGGATATACGCAGTATTTT. Translated: CTSSQSPGCQGYTQYF.

This clone was seen ten or more times. The chain combines TRBV5-1 with TRBJ1-3; D is unclear. CDR3 length: 16 amino acids. Germline values: CDR1 SGHRS, CDR2 YFSETQ. V was cut by 3 bases and J by 0 bases, with 13 bases left in between. The CDR3 DNA follows: TGCGCCAGCAGCTCGCACGGATCTAGCTCTGGAAACACCATATATTTT. It encodes CASSSHGSSSGNTIYF.

This clone has ten or more counts. Other nucleotide sequences from this sample produce the same CDR3. The CDR3 reads CASSRTSHGELFF. The CDR3 DNA is TGTGCCAGCAGTCGGACTAGCCACGGGGAGCTGTTTTTT. The rearrangement uses TRBV12-3 or TRBV12-4 and TRBJ2-2, with 8 bases lining up with TRBD2. The trim removed 5 bases at V and 7 bases at J, leaving 3 bases unmatched. CDR3 size: 13 residues.

The chain recombines TRBV28 with TRBJ2-2; 10 bases line up with TRBD2. This CDR3 is built from 15 residues. V lost 5 bases, J lost 10 bases, and 10 bases stayed unmatched. CDR1 and CDR2 from the germline V gene are MDHEN and SYDVKM. The CDR3 sequence is CASSLGTSALLELFF. CDR3 nucleotides: TGTGCCAGCAGTCTTGGGACTAGCGCCCTCCTGGAGCTGTTTTTT.

This clone was seen only a few times. V usage is TRBV28 and J usage is TRBJ2-7, with 8 bases aligning to TRBD2. V lost 1 base, J lost 3 bases, and 2 bases stayed unmatched. Germline CDR1 is MDHEN and CDR2 is SYDVKM. This CDR3 contains 14 residues. CDR3 protein: CASSLSREGYEQYF. In DNA, the CDR3 is TGTGCCAGCAGTTTATCCCGGGAGGGCTACGAGCAGTACTTC. The full variable domain, its missing parts supplied by reference TRBV28 and TRBJ2-7, is DVKVTQSSRYLVKRTGEKVFLECVQDMDHENMFWYRQDPGLGLRLIYFSYDVKMKEKGDIPEGYSVSREKKERFSLILESASTNQTSMYLCASSLSREGYEQYFGPGTRLTVT.

This clone was detected only a few times. The chain combines TRBV12-3 or TRBV12-4 with TRBJ2-7; a weak D match, TRBD2 (6 bases). V lost 7 bases and J 1 base, leaving 14 bases between the germline ends. This CDR3 region has 14 residues. In DNA, the CDR3 is TGTGCCAGCATGCGAGTAGCGGAGTCCTACGAGCAGTACTTC. It encodes CASMRVAESYEQYF.

This clone was seen ten or more times. V is TRBV5-1 and J is TRBJ2-5; 8 bases line up with TRBD1. The V segment lost 5 bases and the J segment 5 bases; nucleotides outside the gene matches: 8. This CDR3 is built from 14 residues. CDR1 and CDR2 from the germline V gene are SGHRS and YFSETQ. The CDR3 bases are TGCGCCAGCAGAGTTAACTCAGGGGGCGAGACCCAGTACTTC. As protein: CASRVNSGGETQYF.

This clone appeared many times. The V and J genes are TRBV3-1 and TRBJ2-7; 8 bases align to TRBD1. The J segment lost 3 bases and the V segment lost 8 bases, leaving 9 bases of the junction unmatched. This CDR3 spans 14 amino acids. CDR1 and CDR2 from the germline V gene are LGHDT and YNNKEL (reference sequence). For the CDR3, the DNA is TGTGCCAGCGGGATACGGGGACAGGACTACGAGCAGTACTTC. Translating it yields CASGIRGQDYEQYF.

This clone was seen repeatedly, ten times or more. This same CDR3 is encoded by further DNA sequences in the sample. The chain employs TRBV3-1 and TRBJ2-1; 7 bases align to TRBD2. CDR3 length: 15 amino acids. The germline V gene encodes CDR1 LGHDT and CDR2 YNNKEL (reference sequence). V lost 1 base to trimming and J lost 1 base; unmatched junction nucleotides: 1. For the CDR3, the DNA is TGTGCCAGCAGCCAAGCCGGGAGGTCCTACAATGAGCAGTTCTTC. Translation gives CASSQAGRSYNEQFF.

The chain combines TRBV7-8 with TRBJ1-6; 8 nucleotides align to TRBD1. CDR3 size: 17 residues. The J segment lost 6 bases and the V segment lost 5 bases, leaving 12 bases of the junction unmatched. Germline V CDR1 and CDR2: SGHVS, FQNEAQ. The CDR3 DNA sequence: TGTGCCAGCAGCCTACCTAGGACAGGGTTTCTTAATTCACCCCTCCACTTT. As protein: CASSLPRTGFLNSPLHF.

This clone was counted ten times or more. The rearrangement links TRBV11-1 to TRBJ2-7; tentative D call: TRBD1 (6 bases). Deletions cut 0 bases from V and 3 bases from J, with 9 bases between. The CDR3 has 14 residues. Germline CDR1 and CDR2: SGHAT and FQDESV (reference sequence). As DNA, the CDR3 is TGTGCCAGCAGCTTAGCGGCCAGGGGCTACGAGCAGTACTTC. This gives the protein CASSLAARGYEQYF.